The text below deals with one T cell receptor (beta chain). Its matching antigen is unknown. The study ran its PCR with 60 Vbeta and 13 Jbeta primers. Sequencing was performed with immunoSEQ multiplex PCR; in TCRdb, only in-frame clones are kept and a portion is missing. Of 200,000 to 250,000 clones in the sample, about 84% were seen once. The record originates from a study of cytomegalovirus exposure and HLA in healthy donors. V was clipped by 3 bases and J by 7 bases, with 7 bases between them. Per the germline V gene, CDR1 is WNHNN and CDR2 is SYGVQD (reference sequence). The CDR3 contains 11 residues. At collection, donors were nominally healthy, but unrecorded immune exposures were probable. Whole-study findings and limits: Productive status was seen about 87% or about 30% of the time for most TCR beta V segments in an earlier analysis. More clonal expansion characterized HLA-associated TCR beta chains than equally common others in a later analysis. When the data were analyzed later, several of the most significant clusters appeared to be linked to common viral pathogens.

Material for sequencing was PBMCs. The TCR originated in a human donor in good health. The rearrangement joins TRBV10-1 to TRBJ2-7; tentative D call: TRBD2 (6 bases). This chain's CDR3 is CASSDRGEQYF. The DNA of the CDR3 is TGCGCCAGCAGTGACCGGGGGGAGCAGTACTTC.